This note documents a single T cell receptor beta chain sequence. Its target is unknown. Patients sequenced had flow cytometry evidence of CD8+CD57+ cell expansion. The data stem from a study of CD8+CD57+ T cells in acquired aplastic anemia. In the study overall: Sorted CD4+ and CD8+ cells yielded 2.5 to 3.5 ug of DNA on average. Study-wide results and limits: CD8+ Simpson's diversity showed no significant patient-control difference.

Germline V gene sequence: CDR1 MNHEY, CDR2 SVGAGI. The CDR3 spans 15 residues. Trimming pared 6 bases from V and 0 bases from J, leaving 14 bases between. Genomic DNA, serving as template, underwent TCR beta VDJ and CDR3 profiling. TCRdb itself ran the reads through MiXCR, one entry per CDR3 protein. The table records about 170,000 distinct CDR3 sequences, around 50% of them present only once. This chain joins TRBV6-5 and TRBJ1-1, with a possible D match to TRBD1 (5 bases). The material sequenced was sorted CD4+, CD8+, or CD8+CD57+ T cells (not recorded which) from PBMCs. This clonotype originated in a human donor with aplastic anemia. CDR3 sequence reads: CASSHGGGMNTEAFF. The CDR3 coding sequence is TGTGCCAGCAGCCACGGGGGGGGTATGAACACTGAAGCTTTCTTT.